These T cell receptor beta chains were read from a single sample in a study of CD8+CD57+ T cells in acquired aplastic anemia. TCRdb ran MiXCR on the reads and lists one entry per CDR3 protein. The table shows more than 70,000 distinct CDR3 sequences, with roughly 72% occurring only once. Source material: sorted CD4+, CD8+, or CD8+CD57+ T cells (not recorded which) from PBMCs. The receptors derive from a human donor with aplastic anemia. Both conserved end residues are part of each CDR3. D genes are given only for firm matches. Only part of the rows carry a size: once, few, many, or a class if the clone is expanded.

TRBV6-4	NA	TRBD2	TRBJ2-3	CASSVVAGVTDTQYF	TGTGCCAGCAGTGTTGTAGCGGGGGTTACAGATACGCAGTATTTT
TRBV11-1	once	NA	TRBJ2-5	CASKRGLQETQYF	TGTGCCAGCAAGAGGGGACTCCAAGAGACCCAGTACTTC
TRBV2	NA	NA	TRBJ1-2	CASRGADYGYTF	TGTGCCAGCCGGGGGGCAGACTATGGCTACACCTTC
TRBV11-1	NA	TRBD1	TRBJ1-2	CASSPPGTGGAGNGYTF	TGTGCCAGCAGCCCACCCGGGACAGGGGGCGCGGGGAATGGCTACACCTTC
TRBV5-1	NA	NA	TRBJ1-2	CASSLGGGEFFLLNYGYTF	TGCGCCAGCAGCTTGGGTGGGGGCGAGTTTTTCCTATTGAACTATGGCTACACCTTC
TRBV19	NA	NA	TRBJ1-2	CASSMSRNYGYTF	TGTGCCAGTAGTATGTCTCGGAACTATGGCTACACCTTC
TRBV19	once	TRBD1	TRBJ1-4	CASRLTGSNEKLFF	TGTGCCAGTAGACTGACAGGGTCTAATGAAAAACTGTTTTTT
TRBV7-8	many	NA	TRBJ2-7	CASSRGLATYEQYF	TGTGCCAGCAGCCGAGGACTGGCGACCTACGAGCAGTACTTC
TRBV19	NA	TRBD2	TRBJ2-3	CASRPSGGTDTQYF	TGTGCCAGTAGGCCTAGCGGGGGCACAGATACGCAGTATTTT
TRBV7-3	NA	TRBD1	TRBJ2-3	CASRKQGADTQYF	TGTGCCAGCAGAAAACAGGGGGCAGATACGCAGTATTTT
TRBV7-9	NA	NA	TRBJ2-7	CASSLHNEPYEQYF	TGTGCCAGCAGCTTACATAACGAGCCGTACGAGCAGTACTTC
TRBV15	NA	NA	TRBJ2-7	CATSRAHGTSLGEQYF	TGTGCCACCAGCAGAGCCCACGGGACTTCCCTGGGGGAGCAGTACTTC
TRBV10-3	NA	TRBD1	TRBJ1-2	CAIEGAGANYGYTF	TGTGCCATCGAGGGGGCAGGGGCTAACTATGGCTACACCTTC
TRBV29-1	NA	NA	TRBJ1-1	CSVARGQSMNTEAFF	TGCAGCGTCGCCCGGGGGCAGTCCATGAACACTGAAGCTTTCTTT
TRBV2	NA	TRBD2	TRBJ2-1	CASSQTSGSGNEQFF	TGTGCCAGCAGTCAGACTAGCGGGAGTGGAAATGAGCAGTTCTTC
TRBV25-1	few	TRBD1	TRBJ2-1	CASSHLWDRAYNEQFF	TGTGCCAGCAGTCATTTATGGGACAGGGCCTACAATGAGCAGTTCTTC
TRBV10-3	few	NA	TRBJ1-6	CAISEAHSPLHF	TGTGCCATCAGTGAAGCGCATTCACCCCTCCACTTT
TRBV20-1	NA	NA	TRBJ2-3	CSARAGASTDTQYF	TGCAGTGCTAGAGCGGGGGCGAGCACAGATACGCAGTATTTT
TRBV10-2	NA	NA	TRBJ1-2	CASRTVISGYTF	TGCGCCAGCCGGACCGTCATTAGTGGCTACACCTTC
TRBV2	NA	TRBD2	TRBJ2-3	CASNPAGGGDTQYF	TGTGCCAGCAATCCAGCGGGGGGGGGAGATACGCAGTATTTT
TRBV5-4	NA	TRBD2	TRBJ2-7	CASSSPGIAGVSYEQYF	TGTGCCAGCAGCTCGCCAGGAATAGCGGGGGTCTCCTACGAGCAGTACTTC
TRBV20-1	NA	NA	TRBJ1-2	CSARDHQLLNYGYTF	TGCAGTGCTAGAGATCATCAACTCTTGAACTATGGCTACACCTTC
TRBV7-8	NA	NA	TRBJ1-1	CASSQQQYTEAFF	TGTGCCAGCAGCCAACAACAGTACACTGAAGCTTTCTTT
TRBV7-2	NA	TRBD1	TRBJ2-7	CASSFDRVSSYEQYF	TGTGCCAGCAGCTTTGACAGGGTTAGCTCCTACGAGCAGTACTTC
TRBV7-9	NA	NA	TRBJ2-3	CASTWGFGDTQYF	TGTGCCAGCACCTGGGGGTTTGGAGATACGCAGTATTTT
TRBV7-3	NA	NA	TRBJ1-1	CASSPQISTEAFF	TGTGCCAGCAGCCCCCAAATTTCAACTGAAGCTTTCTTT
TRBV5-1	NA	NA	TRBJ2-7	CASSFHGNGEQYF	TGCGCCAGCAGCTTCCACGGGAACGGCGAGCAGTACTTC
TRBV7-9	NA	NA	TRBJ1-6	CASSLAAGANSPLHF	TGTGCCAGCAGCTTAGCGGCAGGGGCTAATTCACCCCTCCACTTT
TRBV2	NA	NA	TRBJ2-7	CASSEAPGKTYEQYF	TGTGCCAGCAGTGAAGCTCCAGGGAAAACCTACGAGCAGTACTTC
TRBV7-8	NA	NA	TRBJ1-2	CASSLGRAGRTTYGYTF	TGTGCCAGCAGCTTAGGGAGGGCAGGGCGGACCACCTATGGCTACACCTTC
TRBV25-1	NA	TRBD2	TRBJ2-3	CASSITSIAGGRTDTQYF	TGTGCCAGCAGTATAACCTCTATAGCGGGGGGACGCACAGATACGCAGTATTTT
TRBV29-1	NA	NA	TRBJ1-1	CSVGGVAGAATEAFF	TGCAGCGTCGGCGGCGTCGCAGGGGCGGCCACTGAAGCTTTCTTT
TRBV4-2	NA	TRBD2	TRBJ2-7	CASSQDVAGGRDEQYF	TGTGCCAGCAGCCAAGACGTGGCGGGGGGGCGCGACGAGCAGTACTTC
TRBV10-2	NA	TRBD2	TRBJ2-1	CASSESLLAGDEQFF	TGCGCCAGCAGTGAGTCTTTGCTAGCGGGTGATGAGCAGTTCTTC
TRBV9	once	NA	TRBJ2-1	CASSVGGGQTGYNEQFF	TGTGCCAGCAGCGTAGGGGGTGGGCAGACCGGTTACAATGAGCAGTTCTTC
TRBV29-1	NA	NA	TRBJ2-2	CSVEAKGRGTGELFF	TGCAGCGTTGAAGCGAAAGGGAGGGGGACCGGGGAGCTGTTTTTT
TRBV5-1	NA	NA	TRBJ2-7	CASSGEDWTEQYF	TGCGCCAGCAGCGGGGAAGATTGGACCGAGCAGTACTTC
TRBV12-3/TRBV12-4	few	NA	TRBJ2-1	CASSLRLEYNEQFF	TGTGCCAGCAGTTTAAGGCTGGAATACAATGAGCAGTTCTTC
TRBV20-1	NA	NA	TRBJ2-3	CSARDPRRRTDTQYF	TGCAGTGCTAGAGATCCGAGACGGAGAACAGATACGCAGTATTTT
TRBV10-3	NA	TRBD2	TRBJ2-5	CAISGGSGTWETQYF	TGTGCCATCAGTGGTGGTAGCGGGACATGGGAGACCCAGTACTTC
TRBV20-1	NA	NA	TRBJ2-5	CGATPGSLTQYF	TGCGGTGCTACTCCGGGAAGCCTGACCCAGTACTTC
TRBV2	once	NA	TRBJ1-1	CAIGLLWTEAFF	TGTGCCATCGGACTGTTATGGACTGAAGCTTTCTTT
TRBV24-1	NA	TRBD1	TRBJ2-7	CATSETGGYEQYF	TGTGCCACCAGTGAGACAGGGGGCTACGAGCAGTACTTC
TRBV5-1	NA	TRBD2	TRBJ2-7	CASNPGLPSSGEQYF	TGCGCCAGCAATCCGGGACTACCTTCATCGGGGGAGCAGTACTTC
TRBV20-1	once	NA	TRBJ2-7	CSAEAGSHAGVEQYF	TGCAGTGCTGAGGCGGGGTCTCATGCCGGGGTCGAGCAGTACTTC
TRBV15	many	NA	TRBJ2-1	CATSSPLADPYNEQFF	TGTGCCACCAGCAGCCCTTTAGCGGACCCCTACAATGAGCAGTTCTTC
TRBV7-9	NA	NA	TRBJ1-3	CASTPQGTSGNTIYF	TGTGCCAGCACCCCACAGGGTACAAGTGGAAACACCATATATTTT
TRBV5-1	NA	NA	TRBJ1-5	CASSLEPGNQPQHF	TGCGCCAGCAGCTTGGAGCCAGGGAATCAGCCCCAGCATTTT
TRBV29-1	NA	NA	TRBJ1-4	CSVPQVKTATNEKLFF	TGCAGCGTACCTCAGGTTAAGACCGCAACTAATGAAAAACTGTTTTTT